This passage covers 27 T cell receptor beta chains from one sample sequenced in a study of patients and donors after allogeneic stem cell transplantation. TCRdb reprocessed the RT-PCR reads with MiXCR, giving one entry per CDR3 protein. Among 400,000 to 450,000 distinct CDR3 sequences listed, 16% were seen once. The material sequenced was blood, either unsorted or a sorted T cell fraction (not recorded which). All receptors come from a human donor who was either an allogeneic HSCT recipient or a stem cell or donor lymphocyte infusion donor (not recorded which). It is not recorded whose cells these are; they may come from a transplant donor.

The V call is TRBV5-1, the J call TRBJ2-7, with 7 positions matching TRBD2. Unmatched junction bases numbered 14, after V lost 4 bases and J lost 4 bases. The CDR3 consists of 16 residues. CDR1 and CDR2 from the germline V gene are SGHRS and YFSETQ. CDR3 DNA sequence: TGCGCCAGCAGCGGGCCCCGACTAGCTCCTAGGTACGAGCAGTACTTC. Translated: CASSGPRLAPRYEQYF.

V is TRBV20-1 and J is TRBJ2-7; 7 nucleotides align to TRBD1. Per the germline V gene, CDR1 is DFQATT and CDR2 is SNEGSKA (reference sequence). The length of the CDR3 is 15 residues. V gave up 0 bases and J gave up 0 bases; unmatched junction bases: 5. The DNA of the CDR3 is TGCAGTGCTAGAGATCTGACAGGGCGCTCCTACGAGCAGTACTTC. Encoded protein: CSARDLTGRSYEQYF.

In DNA form, the CDR3 reads TGCGCCAGCAAAAACCAGGGCGCGAACACCGGGGAGCTGTTTTTT. It is translated as CASKNQGANTGELFF. The chain is built from TRBV5-1 and TRBJ2-2, with a tentative D call TRBD1 (5 bases). Germline CDR1 SGHRS, CDR2 YFSETQ. The CDR3 is 15 amino acids. V was clipped by 6 bases and J by 0 bases, with 12 bases between them.

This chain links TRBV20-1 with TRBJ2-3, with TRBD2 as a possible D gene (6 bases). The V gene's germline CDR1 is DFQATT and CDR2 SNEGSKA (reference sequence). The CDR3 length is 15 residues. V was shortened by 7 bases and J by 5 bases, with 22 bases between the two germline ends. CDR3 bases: TGCAGTGGAACCCGTGGCGCTAGCGCTGGAGATACGCAGTATTTT. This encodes CSGTRGASAGDTQYF.

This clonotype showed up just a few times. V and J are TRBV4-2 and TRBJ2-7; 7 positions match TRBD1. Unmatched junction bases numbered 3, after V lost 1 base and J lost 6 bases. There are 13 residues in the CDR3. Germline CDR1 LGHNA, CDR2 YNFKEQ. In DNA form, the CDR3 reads TGTGCCAGCAGCCAAGTACAGGGGTCCGAGCAGTACTTC. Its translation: CASSQVQGSEQYF.

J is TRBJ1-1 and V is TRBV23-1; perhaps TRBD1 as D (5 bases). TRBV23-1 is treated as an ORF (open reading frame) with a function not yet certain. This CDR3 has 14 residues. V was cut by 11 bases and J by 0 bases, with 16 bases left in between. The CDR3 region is CAPGGVMMNTEAFF. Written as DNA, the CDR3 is TGCGCCCCCGGGGGGGTCATGATGAACACTGAAGCTTTCTTT.

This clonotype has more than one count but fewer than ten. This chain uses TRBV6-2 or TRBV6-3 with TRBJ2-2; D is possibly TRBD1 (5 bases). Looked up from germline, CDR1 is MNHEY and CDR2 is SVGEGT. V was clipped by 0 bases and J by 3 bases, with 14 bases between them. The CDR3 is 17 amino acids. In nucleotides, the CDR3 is TGTGCCAGCAGTTACTCGATGGGTTTAGGGGACACCGGGGAGCTGTTTTTT. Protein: CASSYSMGLGDTGELFF.

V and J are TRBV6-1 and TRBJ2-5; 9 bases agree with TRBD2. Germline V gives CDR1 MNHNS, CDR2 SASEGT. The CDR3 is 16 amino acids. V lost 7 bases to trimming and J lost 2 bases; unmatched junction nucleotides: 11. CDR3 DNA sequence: TGTGCCAGCAACCAAGGGCCAGCGGGAGGACAAGAGACCCAGTACTTC. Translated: CASNQGPAGGQETQYF.

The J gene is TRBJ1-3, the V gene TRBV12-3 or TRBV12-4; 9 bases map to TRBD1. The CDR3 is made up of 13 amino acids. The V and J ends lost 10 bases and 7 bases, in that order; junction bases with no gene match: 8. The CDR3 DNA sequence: TGTGCCACCGGACAGGGGTTGGGTAACACCATATATTTT. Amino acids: CATGQGLGNTIYF.

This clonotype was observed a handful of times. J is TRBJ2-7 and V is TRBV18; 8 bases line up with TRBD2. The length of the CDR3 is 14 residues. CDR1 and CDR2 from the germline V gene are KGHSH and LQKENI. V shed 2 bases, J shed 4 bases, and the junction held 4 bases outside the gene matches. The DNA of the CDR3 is TGTGCCAGCTCACCAATAGCGGGAAGGTACGAGCAGTACTTC. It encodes CASSPIAGRYEQYF.

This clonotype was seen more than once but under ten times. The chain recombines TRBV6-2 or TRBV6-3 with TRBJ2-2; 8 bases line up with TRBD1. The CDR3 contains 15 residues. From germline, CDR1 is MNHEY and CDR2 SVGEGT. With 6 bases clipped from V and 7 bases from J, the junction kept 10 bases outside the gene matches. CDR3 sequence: CASSWGQVVSGELFF. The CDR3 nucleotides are TGTGCCAGCAGCTGGGGACAGGTGGTGAGCGGGGAGCTGTTTTTT.

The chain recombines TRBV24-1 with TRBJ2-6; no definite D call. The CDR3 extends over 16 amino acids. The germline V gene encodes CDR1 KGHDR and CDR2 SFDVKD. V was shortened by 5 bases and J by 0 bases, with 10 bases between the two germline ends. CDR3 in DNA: TGTGCCACCAGTGGCCACAGTCTCTCTGGGGCCAACGTCCTGACTTTC. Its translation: CATSGHSLSGANVLTF.

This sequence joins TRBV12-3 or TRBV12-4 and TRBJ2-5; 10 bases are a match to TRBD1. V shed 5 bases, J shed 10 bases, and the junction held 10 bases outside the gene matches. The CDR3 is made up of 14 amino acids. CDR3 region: CASSPAGTGVIQYF. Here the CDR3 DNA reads TGTGCCAGCAGTCCAGCAGGGACAGGGGTTATCCAGTACTTC.

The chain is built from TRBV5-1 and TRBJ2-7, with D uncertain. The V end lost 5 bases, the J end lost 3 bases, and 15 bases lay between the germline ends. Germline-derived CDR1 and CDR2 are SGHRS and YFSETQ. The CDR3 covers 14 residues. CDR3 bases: TGCGCCAGCAGAGGCCACGGCTCCCACTACGAGCAGTACTTC. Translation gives CASRGHGSHYEQYF.

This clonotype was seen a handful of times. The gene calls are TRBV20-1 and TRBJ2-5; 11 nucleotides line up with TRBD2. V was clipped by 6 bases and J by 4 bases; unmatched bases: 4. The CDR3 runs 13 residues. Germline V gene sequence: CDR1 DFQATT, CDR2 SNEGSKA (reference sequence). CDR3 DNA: TGCAGTGCCATTAGCGGGGGGGGAGAGACCCAGTACTTC. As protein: CSAISGGGETQYF.

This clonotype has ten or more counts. The DNA of the CDR3 is TGTGCCAGCAGTTTAGCTATGGGACAGGGGAGCGGCTACACCTTC. Translating gives CASSLAMGQGSGYTF. The chain has TRBV12-3 or TRBV12-4 and TRBJ1-2, with TRBD1 identical over 10 bases. There are 15 residues in the CDR3. Trimming cost V 0 bases and J 8 bases; bases outside gene matches: 6.

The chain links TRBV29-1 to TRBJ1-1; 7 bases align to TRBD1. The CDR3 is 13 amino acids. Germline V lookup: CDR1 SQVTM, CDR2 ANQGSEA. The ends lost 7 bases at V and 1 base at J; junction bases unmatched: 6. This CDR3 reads CSGQYRGNTEAFF. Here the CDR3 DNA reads TGCAGCGGCCAATACAGGGGGAACACTGAAGCTTTCTTT.

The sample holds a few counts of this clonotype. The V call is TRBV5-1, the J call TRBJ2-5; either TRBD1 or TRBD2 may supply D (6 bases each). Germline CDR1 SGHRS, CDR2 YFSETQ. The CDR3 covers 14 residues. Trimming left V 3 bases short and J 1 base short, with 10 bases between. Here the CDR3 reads CASSWRDIQETQYF. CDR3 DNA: TGCGCCAGCAGCTGGCGGGACATCCAAGAGACCCAGTACTTC.

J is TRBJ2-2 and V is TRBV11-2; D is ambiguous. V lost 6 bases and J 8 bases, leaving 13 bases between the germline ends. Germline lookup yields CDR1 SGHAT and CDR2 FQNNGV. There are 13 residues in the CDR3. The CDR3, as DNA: TGTGCCAGCAGGCTACGACAAGAGGGGGAGCTGTTTTTT. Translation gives CASRLRQEGELFF.

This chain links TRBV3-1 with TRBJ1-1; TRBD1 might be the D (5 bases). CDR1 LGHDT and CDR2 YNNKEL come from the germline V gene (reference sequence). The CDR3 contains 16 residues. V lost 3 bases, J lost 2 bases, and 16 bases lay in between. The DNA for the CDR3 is TGTGCCAGCAGCCAGGCTGAGGCAGGGAGTAACACTGAAGCTTTCTTT. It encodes CASSQAEAGSNTEAFF. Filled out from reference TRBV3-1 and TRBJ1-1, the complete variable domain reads DTAVSQTPKYLVTQMGNDKSIKCEQNLGHDTMYWYKQDSKKFLKIMFSYNNKELIINETVPNRFSPKSPDKAHLNLHINSLELGDSAVYFCASSQAEAGSNTEAFFGQGTRLTVV.

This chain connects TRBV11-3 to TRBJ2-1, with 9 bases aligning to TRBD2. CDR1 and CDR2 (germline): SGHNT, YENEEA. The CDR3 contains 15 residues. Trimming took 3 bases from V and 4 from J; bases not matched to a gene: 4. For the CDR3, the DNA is TGTGCCAGCAGCTTCAGGACTAGCGTTTACAATGAGCAGTTCTTC. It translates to CASSFRTSVYNEQFF. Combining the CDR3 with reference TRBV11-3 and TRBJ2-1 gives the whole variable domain EAGVVQSPRYKIIEKKQPVAFWCNPISGHNTLYWYLQNLGQGPELLIRYENEEAVDDSQLPKDRFSAERLKGVDSTLKIQPAELGDSAVYLCASSFRTSVYNEQFFGPGTRLTVL.

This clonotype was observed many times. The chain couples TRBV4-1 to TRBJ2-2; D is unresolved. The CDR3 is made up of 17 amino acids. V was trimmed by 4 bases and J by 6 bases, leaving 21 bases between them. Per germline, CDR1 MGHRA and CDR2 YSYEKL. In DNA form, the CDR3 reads TGCGCCAGCAGCCCTCTTAGGACCCCTGTAACCCCCGGGGAGCTGTTTTTT. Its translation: CASSPLRTPVTPGELFF.

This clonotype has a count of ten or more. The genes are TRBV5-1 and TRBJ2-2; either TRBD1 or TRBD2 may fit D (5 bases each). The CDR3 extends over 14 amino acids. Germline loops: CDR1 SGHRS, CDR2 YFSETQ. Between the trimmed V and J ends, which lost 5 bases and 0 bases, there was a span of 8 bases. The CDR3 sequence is CASRQDSNTGELFF. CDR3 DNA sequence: TGCGCCAGCAGACAGGACTCGAACACCGGGGAGCTGTTTTTT.

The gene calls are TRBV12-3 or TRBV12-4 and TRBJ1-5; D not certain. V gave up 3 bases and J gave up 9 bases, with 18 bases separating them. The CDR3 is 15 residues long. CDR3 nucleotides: TGTGCCAGCAGTTTGGGTTGGGGAAGTAAGCGGCCCCAGCATTTT. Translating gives CASSLGWGSKRPQHF.

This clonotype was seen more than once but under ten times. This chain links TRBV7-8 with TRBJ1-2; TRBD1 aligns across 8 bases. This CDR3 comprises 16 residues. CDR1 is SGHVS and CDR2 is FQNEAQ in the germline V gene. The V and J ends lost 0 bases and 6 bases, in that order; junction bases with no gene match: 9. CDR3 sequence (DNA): TGTGCCAGCAGCTTAGCGCGAAGACAGGGGAGGAATGGCTACACCTTC. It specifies CASSLARRQGRNGYTF.

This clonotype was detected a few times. The CDR3 coding sequence is TGCTGTGGCTCCAGGGGGTACACTGAAGCTTTCTTT. Translating it yields CCGSRGYTEAFF. V gene TRBV29-1 combines with J gene TRBJ1-1; 7 bases fit TRBD1. Germline CDR1 and CDR2: SQVTM and ANQGSEA. The CDR3 extends over 12 amino acids.

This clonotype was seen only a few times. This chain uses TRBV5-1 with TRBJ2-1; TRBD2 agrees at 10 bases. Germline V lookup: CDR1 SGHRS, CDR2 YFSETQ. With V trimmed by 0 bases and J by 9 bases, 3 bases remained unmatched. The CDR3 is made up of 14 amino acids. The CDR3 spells CASSLASGSGEQFF. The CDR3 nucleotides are TGCGCCAGCAGCTTGGCTAGCGGGAGCGGTGAGCAGTTCTTC.